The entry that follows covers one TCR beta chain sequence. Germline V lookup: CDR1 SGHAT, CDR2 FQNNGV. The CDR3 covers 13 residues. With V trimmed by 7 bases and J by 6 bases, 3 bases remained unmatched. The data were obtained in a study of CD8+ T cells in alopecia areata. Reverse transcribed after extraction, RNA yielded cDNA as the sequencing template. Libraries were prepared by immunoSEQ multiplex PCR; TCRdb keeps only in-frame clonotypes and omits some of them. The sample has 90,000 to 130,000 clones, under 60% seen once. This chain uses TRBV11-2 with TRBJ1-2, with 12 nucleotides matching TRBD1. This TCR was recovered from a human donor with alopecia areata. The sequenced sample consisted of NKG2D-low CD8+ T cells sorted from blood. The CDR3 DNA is TGTGCCAGCATGGGACAGGGGGCCGATGGCTACACCTTC. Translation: CASMGQGADGYTF.